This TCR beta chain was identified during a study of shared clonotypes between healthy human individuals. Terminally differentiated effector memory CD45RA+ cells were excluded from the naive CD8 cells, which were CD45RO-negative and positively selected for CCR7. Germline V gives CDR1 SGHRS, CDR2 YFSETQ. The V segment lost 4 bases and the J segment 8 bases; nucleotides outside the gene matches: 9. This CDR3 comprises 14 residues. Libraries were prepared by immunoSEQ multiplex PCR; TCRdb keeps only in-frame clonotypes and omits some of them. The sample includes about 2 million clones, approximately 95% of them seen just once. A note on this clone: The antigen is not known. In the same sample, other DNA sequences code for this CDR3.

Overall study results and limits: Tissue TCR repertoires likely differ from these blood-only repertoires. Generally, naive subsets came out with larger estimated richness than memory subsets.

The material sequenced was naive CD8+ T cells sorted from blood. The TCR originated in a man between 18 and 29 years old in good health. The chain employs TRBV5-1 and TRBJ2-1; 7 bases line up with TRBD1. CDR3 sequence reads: CASSLDRVGDEQFF. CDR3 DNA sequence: TGCGCCAGCAGCCTAGACAGGGTCGGAGATGAGCAGTTCTTC.